One and the same sample provided the 8 T cell receptor beta chains below, sequenced in a study of blood T cell repertoires in COVID-19. This table comes from immunoSEQ multiplex PCR, and its TCRdb copy is limited to in-frame clones, with some not included. The sample holds 97,000 or so clones; roughly 92% are singletons and the top ten take 1.9%. Sample: peripheral blood. These receptors originate from a woman aged 45-60 years with COVID-19, enrolled during active disease.

The chain combines TRBV6-5 with TRBJ1-1, with a weak D call TRBD1 (5 bases). CDR1 and CDR2 from the germline V gene are MNHEY and SVGAGI. The CDR3 has 14 amino acids. V was cut by 10 bases and J by 1 base, with 16 bases left in between. CDR3 DNA: TGTGCCACCAACCCCGGGACTTCGAACACTGAAGCTTTCTTT. Translation: CATNPGTSNTEAFF.

The rearrangement uses TRBV20-1 and TRBJ1-2; possible D gene TRBD1, 6 bases. There are 16 residues in the CDR3. The germline V gene has CDR1 DFQATT and CDR2 SNEGSKA (reference sequence). Trimming removed 3 bases from V and 8 bases from J, with 25 bases in between. The CDR3 DNA reads TGCAGTGCTAGTCGTTCAGAACAGGGTCGTATTGAAGGCTACACCTTC. The encoded protein is CSASRSEQGRIEGYTF.

J is TRBJ2-1 and V is TRBV11-3, with 15 bases identical to TRBD2. CDR1 SGHNT and CDR2 YENEEA come from the germline V gene. V trimming: 5 bases; J trimming: 4 bases; junction bases outside the gene matches: 3. The CDR3 runs to 16 residues. CDR3 protein: CASSKGTSGGYNEQFF. The CDR3 DNA sequence: TGTGCCAGCAGCAAGGGGACTAGCGGGGGGTACAATGAGCAGTTCTTC.

The chain uses TRBV10-3 and TRBJ1-1; TRBD1 might be the D (5 bases). Trimming took off 4 bases at V and 3 bases at J, with 12 bases between the two ends. The CDR3 sequence is 14 residues long. Germline V gene lookup returns CDR1 ENHRY and CDR2 SYGVKD. This chain's CDR3 is CAISVGPPHTEAFF. The CDR3 DNA reads TGTGCCATCAGTGTGGGGCCGCCGCACACTGAAGCTTTCTTT.

V and J are TRBV10-3 and TRBJ2-3; D unclear. This CDR3 is 12 amino acids long. Trimming took off 3 bases at V and 6 bases at J, with 7 bases between the two ends. Germline V gives CDR1 ENHRY, CDR2 SYGVKD. CDR3 sequence: CAISDSGDTQYF. CDR3 bases: TGTGCCATCAGTGATTCCGGGGATACGCAGTATTTT.

In this sample, this clone turned up a few times. This rearrangement joins TRBV5-1 to TRBJ2-7, with a possible D match to TRBD1 (7 bases). CDR1 is SGHRS and CDR2 is YFSETQ in the germline V gene. Between the trimmed V and J ends, which lost 0 bases and 7 bases, there was a span of 11 bases. The CDR3 totals 13 residues. CDR3 amino acids: CASSLAGGQEQYF. CDR3 bases: TGCGCCAGCAGCTTGGCAGGGGGGCAAGAGCAGTACTTC.

This rearrangement joins TRBV6-5 to TRBJ2-1; 14 bases line up with TRBD2. This CDR3 region has 16 residues. The ends lost 4 bases at V and 1 base at J; junction bases unmatched: 0. Germline CDR1 reads MNHEY; CDR2 reads SVGAGI. Here the CDR3 reads CASSWTSGGSYNEQFF. CDR3 DNA: TGTGCCAGCAGTTGGACTAGCGGGGGGTCCTACAATGAGCAGTTCTTC.

The rearrangement links TRBV7-9 to TRBJ1-1, with D perhaps TRBD1 (5 bases). The CDR3 contains 13 residues. The V and J ends lost 1 base and 8 bases respectively, with 11 bases between them. Looked up from germline, CDR1 is SEHNR and CDR2 is FQNEAQ (reference sequence). Here the CDR3 reads CASSLVGAREAFF. The DNA of the CDR3 is TGTGCCAGCAGCTTAGTAGGGGCACGAGAAGCTTTCTTT.